This T cell receptor beta chain appears in the sequencing data of a study of molecular identifiers for immune sequencing clone quantification. Preparation methods for the bulk TCR libraries were those previously described, with listed TCR primers. TCRdb analysed the PCR reads with MiXCR anew, one entry per CDR3 protein. The top ten clones hold 1.4% of a sample with just under 65,000 distinct CDR3 sequences, under 20% of them seen once. The germline CDR1 and CDR2 sequences are LNHNV and YYDKDF (reference sequence). The CDR3 sequence is 13 residues long. Trimming stripped 4 bases from V and 4 bases from J, with 9 bases between. When naive CD8 T cells were sorted, they were gated as CD8+CD4-CCR7+CD45RA+. Points from the study as a whole: Detectable among more than 800,000 naive cells, according to reports, was Jurkat TCR RNA spiked in from one cell.

This clonotype was observed many times. Its antigen is as yet unknown. What was sequenced was naive CD8+ T cells from blood, with Jurkat cell RNA spiked in. Regarding subset: FACS-sorted CD8+CD4-CCR7+CD45RA+ naive T cells. This TCR came from a human donor in good health. Some libraries in this study had Jurkat cell RNA spiked in. J is TRBJ2-3 and V is TRBV15, with D unresolved. The CDR3 DNA follows: TGTGCCACCAGCACGCAAAACGCAGATACGCAGTATTTT. Its translation is CATSTQNADTQYF.